This T cell receptor (beta chain) was identified during a study of shared clonotypes between healthy human individuals. Execution of the assay was at deep level. Only in-frame clones appear in the TCRdb table, and some are missing; sequencing was by immunoSEQ multiplex PCR. Among 470,000 or so clones listed, approximately 78% were seen once. V shed 1 base and J shed 4 bases, with 10 bases lying between them. Looked up from germline, CDR1 is SNHLY and CDR2 is FYNNEI. The CDR3 is made up of 15 amino acids. Sample: PBMCs. The rearrangement uses TRBV2 and TRBJ2-2; a possible D gene is TRBD1 (6 bases). This sequence originates from a woman in her thirties or forties in good health. Some clones in this sample may be carry-over from other donors' samples. CDR3 coding DNA: TGTGCCAGCAGTGAAGAGGGGGACGCCACCGGGGAGCTGTTTTTT. Translated, it gives CASSEEGDATGELFF.